These 28 T cell receptor beta chains came from one sample sequenced in a study of T cell repertoires in cytomegalovirus infection. What these receptors recognize is not known. TCRdb reprocessed the reads with MiXCR, giving one entry per CDR3 protein. Here the sample spans approximately 350,000 distinct CDR3 sequences, about 32% being singletons. Source: cultured PBMCs, taken from culture after CMV antigen stimulation. The source is a human donor in good health (CMV status not recorded). Some clones in this sample may be carry-over from other donors' samples.

This clonotype was detected ten times or more. The genes are TRBV6-1 and TRBJ2-1, with TRBD1 matching 9 bases. The V gene end was trimmed by 5 bases and the J gene end by 7 bases; junction bases not matched to a gene: 9. Germline CDR1 MNHNS, CDR2 SASEGT. The CDR3 is 15 amino acids. In nucleotides, the CDR3 is TGTGCCAGCAGTCCAACCGGGACAGGGTTGAATGAGCAGTTCTTC. Translated: CASSPTGTGLNEQFF.

The chain combines TRBV7-2 with TRBJ2-3; the match to TRBD2 covers 16 bases. The CDR3 sequence is 18 residues long. The germline V gene encodes CDR1 SGHTA and CDR2 FQGNSA. The V and J ends lost 5 bases and 5 bases, in that order; junction bases with no gene match: 10. The CDR3 nucleotides are TGTGCCAGCAGCCCGGGACTAGCGGGAGGGCCCTCAGGAGATACGCAGTATTTT. Amino acids: CASSPGLAGGPSGDTQYF.

This clonotype showed up just a few times. This chain uses TRBV24-1 with TRBJ2-3; D possibly uses TRBD1 or TRBD2 (5 bases each). CDR1 is KGHDR, CDR2 SFDVKD, per germline. Trimming left V 7 bases short and J 2 bases short, with 6 bases between. The CDR3 runs to 12 residues. The CDR3 bases are TGTGCCACCAGGGGGGTCACAGATACGCAGTATTTT. Amino acid sequence: CATRGVTDTQYF.

This chain joins TRBV28 and TRBJ2-7, with 7 bases identical to TRBD2. This CDR3 spans 14 amino acids. The V and J ends lost 2 bases and 3 bases, in that order; junction bases with no gene match: 4. Germline V gene sequence: CDR1 MDHEN, CDR2 SYDVKM. The CDR3 DNA reads TGTGCCAGCAGTTTAACAGCGGGGCACTACGAGCAGTACGTC. Its protein product is CASSLTAGHYEQYV.

This chain joins TRBV27 and TRBJ1-5; D perhaps matches TRBD1 (5 bases). Germline CDR1 reads MNHEY; CDR2 reads SMNVEV (reference sequence). Between the trimmed V and J ends, which lost 2 bases and 9 bases, there was a span of 8 bases. The CDR3 sequence is 12 residues long. The CDR3 reads CASSLGGGPQHF. The CDR3 bases are TGTGCCAGCAGTTTAGGGGGGGGGCCCCAGCATTTT.

The chain recombines TRBV6-6 with TRBJ2-1; no reliable D call. CDR3 length: 12 amino acids. Trimming stripped 2 bases from V and 5 bases from J, with 4 bases between. Germline V gene sequence: CDR1 MNHNY, CDR2 SVGAGI (reference sequence). CDR3 in DNA: TGTGCCAGCAGTTACCCCAACAATGAGCAGTTCTTC. Protein sequence: CASSYPNNEQFF.

The chain employs TRBV28 and TRBJ2-1; D perhaps matches TRBD2 (6 bases). Germline V CDR1 and CDR2: MDHEN, SYDVKM. Trimming took 6 bases from V and 8 from J, leaving 17 bases between them. This CDR3 has 14 amino acids. CDR3 nucleotide sequence: TGTGCCAGCAGAAGGGCGGGAATCCTAGATGAGCAGTTCTTC. This encodes CASRRAGILDEQFF.

This clonotype was observed at least ten times. The CDR3 DNA sequence: TGTGCCAGCTCACCCCCAGCAGGGTACAATGAGCAGTTCTTC. This sequence encodes CASSPPAGYNEQFF. This chain links TRBV18 with TRBJ2-1, with D maybe TRBD1 (5 bases). From germline, CDR1 is KGHSH and CDR2 LQKENI. Trimming took off 3 bases at V and 4 bases at J, with 10 bases between the two ends. The CDR3 consists of 14 residues.

This clonotype has just a few counts. The CDR3 DNA reads TGTGCCAGCAGCTTCAACAGGGAAGGGCAGCCCCAGCATTTT. This codes for CASSFNREGQPQHF. V and J are TRBV7-8 and TRBJ1-5, with TRBD1 as a possible D gene (6 bases). In germline, CDR1 is SGHVS, CDR2 FQNEAQ. V lost 3 bases and J lost 7, with 13 bases in between. This CDR3 has 14 amino acids. Variable domain in full (rest from reference TRBV7-8 and TRBJ1-5): GAGVSQSPRYKVAKRGQDVALRCDPISGHVSLFWYQQALGQGPEFLTYFQNEAQLDKSGLPSDRFFAERPEGSVSTLKIQRTQQEDSAVYLCASSFNREGQPQHFGDGTRLSIL.

The rearrangement links TRBV20-1 to TRBJ2-2; D is perhaps TRBD1 (5 bases). Germline CDR1 DFQATT, CDR2 SNEGSKA (reference sequence). V was shortened by 4 bases and J by 4 bases, with 10 bases between the two germline ends. This CDR3 comprises 13 residues. CDR3 in amino acids: CSATDRITGELFF. CDR3 bases: TGCAGTGCTACCGACAGAATCACCGGGGAGCTGTTTTTT.

This clonotype showed up many times. The chain links TRBV7-2 to TRBJ2-1; 14 bases align to TRBD2. Per the germline V gene, CDR1 is SGHTA and CDR2 is FQGNSA. Trimming took 5 bases from V and 4 from J; bases not matched to a gene: 10. This CDR3 spans 18 amino acids. CDR3 DNA: TGTGCCAGCAGCCAGATGGGACTAGCGGGAGCAACGTACAATGAGCAGTTCTTC. Residues: CASSQMGLAGATYNEQFF.

On this clonotype itself: A much larger clone lies one base from this, so it may be a read error. Because the CDR3 is missing its conserved closing phenylalanine or tryptophan, this is likely a read error. This chain uses TRBV7-2 with TRBJ2-3, with 12 bases aligning to TRBD2. V lost 1 base, J lost 6 bases, and 5 bases stayed unmatched. This CDR3 is built from 16 residues. CDR1 and CDR2 from the germline V gene are SGHTA and FQGNSA. Here the CDR3 reads CASSLEASGGADTQYL. CDR3 sequence (DNA): TGTGCCAGCAGCTTAGAGGCTAGCGGGGGGGCCGATACGCAGTATCTT.

This clonotype was seen a few times. The chain couples TRBV7-9 to TRBJ1-4; tentative D call: TRBD1 (5 bases). Trimming cost V 3 bases and J 11 bases, with 19 bases left between them. Germline V gene lookup returns CDR1 SEHNR and CDR2 FQNEAQ (reference sequence). The CDR3 extends over 15 amino acids. The CDR3 spells CASSFRDGELWKLFF. CDR3 nucleotides: TGTGCCAGCAGCTTCCGGGACGGTGAACTTTGGAAACTGTTTTTT.

V is TRBV7-2 and J is TRBJ2-3; D not certain. Germline CDR1 is SGHTA and CDR2 is FQGNSA. This CDR3 is 14 amino acids long. Trimming pared 1 base from V and 5 bases from J, leaving 10 bases between. The chain's CDR3 is CASSLGGSEDTQYF. The CDR3 bases are TGTGCCAGCAGCTTAGGCGGTTCGGAAGATACGCAGTATTTT.

This clonotype occurred a few times. J is TRBJ1-2 and V is TRBV6-1; the match to TRBD1 covers 8 bases. V shed 6 bases, J shed 11 bases, and the junction held 5 bases outside the gene matches. CDR3 length equals 11 residues. The V gene's germline CDR1 is MNHNS and CDR2 SASEGT. CDR3 protein: CASRGRGRYTF. The CDR3 coding sequence is TGTGCCAGCAGAGGCAGGGGGCGGTACACCTTC.

This clonotype was counted a few times. V is TRBV11-2 and J is TRBJ2-4; TRBD2 agrees at 14 bases. J was trimmed by 1 base and V by 0 bases; bases with no gene match: 14. Germline V gene data show CDR1 as SGHAT and CDR2 as FQNNGV. The CDR3 contains 22 residues. Here the CDR3 DNA reads TGTGCCAGCAGCTTAGATCCCCTCGGACTAGCGGGGGGTGTGTTGGCCAAAAACATTCAGTACTTC. As protein: CASSLDPLGLAGGVLAKNIQYF.

V gene TRBV5-6 combines with J gene TRBJ2-4; TRBD1 matches at 8 bases. The V gene's germline CDR1 is SGHDT and CDR2 YYEEEE. The J segment lost 6 bases and the V segment lost 1 base, leaving 6 bases of the junction unmatched. The CDR3 is made up of 15 amino acids. The DNA of the CDR3 is TGTGCCAGCAGCTTGATAGGGACAGGTGGAAACATTCAGTACTTC. Its protein product is CASSLIGTGGNIQYF.

This clonotype was seen repeatedly, ten times or more. The rearrangement links TRBV7-2 to TRBJ2-6; no clear D gene. CDR1 and CDR2 from the germline V gene are SGHTA and FQGNSA. The CDR3 extends over 19 amino acids. Trimming left V 3 bases short and J 0 bases short, with 18 bases between. The CDR3 loop is CASSLFGQTVISGANVLTF. The CDR3 DNA follows: TGTGCCAGCAGCTTGTTCGGGCAGACCGTCATCTCTGGGGCCAACGTCCTGACTTTC.

This chain uses TRBV6-1 with TRBJ1-5, with 7 bases fitting TRBD1. V was pared by 5 bases and J by 1 base, with 5 bases of the junction left unmatched. The CDR3 is made up of 15 amino acids. The germline V gene has CDR1 MNHNS and CDR2 SASEGT. CDR3 region: CASSYAGGSNQPQHF. The DNA of the CDR3 is TGTGCCAGCAGTTACGCAGGGGGGAGCAATCAGCCCCAGCATTTT.

A single count supports this clonotype. The chain has TRBV6-5 and TRBJ2-2; tentatively, D is TRBD1 (6 bases). Trimming removed 6 bases at V and 2 bases at J, with 13 bases between. Germline V lookup: CDR1 MNHEY, CDR2 SVGAGI. This CDR3 spans 15 amino acids. The CDR3 region has the DNA TGTGCCAGCAGCAACAGGGACAAAAACACCGGGGAGCTGTTTTTT. It codes for CASSNRDKNTGELFF.

The chain combines TRBV6-5 with TRBJ2-3; 13 nucleotides line up with TRBD2. V dropped 6 bases and J dropped 4; count of bases not matched to a gene: 7. This CDR3 has 16 residues. The germline V gene has CDR1 MNHEY and CDR2 SVGAGI. CDR3: CASSPGLAGVPDTQYF. The DNA of the CDR3 is TGTGCCAGCAGCCCTGGACTAGCGGGAGTCCCAGATACGCAGTATTTT.

This chain joins TRBV7-6 and TRBJ2-7; D ambiguous. Germline assignment: CDR1 SGHVS and CDR2 FNYEAQ. The CDR3 spans 12 residues. V was shortened by 6 bases and J by 7 bases, with 13 bases between the two germline ends. In DNA form, the CDR3 reads TGTGCCAGCAGTCGGTATAGTGATGAGCAGTACTTC. Translated, it gives CASSRYSDEQYF.

The chain couples TRBV7-9 to TRBJ1-1, with D hard to call. V lost 2 bases, J lost 3 bases, and 7 bases lay in between. Germline V lookup: CDR1 SEHNR, CDR2 FQNEAQ (reference sequence). The CDR3 is 13 residues long. CDR3 sequence reads: CASSLSQHTEAFF. The DNA of the CDR3 is TGTGCCAGCAGCTTAAGCCAGCACACTGAAGCTTTCTTT.

The chain carries TRBV19 and TRBJ1-2; D possibly corresponds to TRBD1 (6 bases). Germline V gene data show CDR1 as LNHDA and CDR2 as SQIVND (reference sequence). The CDR3 is 16 residues long. Trimming took 5 bases from V and 3 from J, leaving 19 bases between them. This CDR3 is CASSRPGGRQDYGYTF. The CDR3 bases are TGTGCCAGTAGTCGCCCCGGGGGGCGTCAGGACTATGGCTACACCTTC.

This clonotype was observed a few times. J is TRBJ2-3 and V is TRBV12-3 or TRBV12-4; D unresolved. V lost 10 bases and J lost 0, with 8 bases in between. The CDR3 runs 12 residues. This CDR3 reads CATLPSTDTQYF. The CDR3 region has the DNA TGTGCCACCCTCCCCAGCACAGATACGCAGTATTTT.

This clonotype was observed a few times. This may be a read error, as it is one base from a much larger clone. The gene calls are TRBV7-2 and TRBJ2-3; no firm D call. Trimming left V 5 bases short and J 1 base short, with 4 bases between. The CDR3 runs 12 residues. Germline CDR1 and CDR2: SGHTA and FQGNSA. The CDR3 spells CASSRRTDTQYF. CDR3 nucleotides: TGTGCCAGCAGCCGACGCACAGATACGCAGTATTTT.

This clonotype was detected many times. This chain uses TRBV7-2 with TRBJ1-2; maybe TRBD1 (6 bases). V was shortened by 3 bases and J by 4 bases, with 12 bases between the two germline ends. The CDR3 spans 14 residues. Germline V CDR1 and CDR2: SGHTA, FQGNSA. The CDR3 DNA reads as TGTGCCAGCAGCTTTAAACAGGGCCCCTATGGCTACACCTTC. Its translation: CASSFKQGPYGYTF.

This clonotype has at least ten counts. The gene calls are TRBV3-1 and TRBJ1-2; 7 positions match TRBD1. CDR1 is LGHDT and CDR2 is YNNKEL in the germline V gene (reference sequence). The V segment lost 4 bases and the J segment 6 bases; nucleotides outside the gene matches: 8. The CDR3 totals 14 residues. DNA of the CDR3: TGTGCCAGCAGCCGGCCTTCAGGACAGGATGGCTACACCTTC. Its protein is CASSRPSGQDGYTF.